The following is a TCR beta chain sequence with its context. Antigen unknown. This specimen belongs to a study of cytomegalovirus exposure and HLA in healthy donors. Notes on the study in general: Certain indistinguishable V segments, among them TRBV6-2 and TRBV6-3, were excluded. Further analysis was carried out later, and it showed several of the most significant clusters appearing linked to common viral pathogens. Sequencing likely produced, as an artifact, a cluster of highly shared sequence variants.

The trim removed 1 base at V and 3 bases at J, leaving 3 bases unmatched. The CDR3 is 15 amino acids. Germline V gene data show CDR1 as SGHRS and CDR2 as YFSETQ. The primer mix had 60 Vbeta and 13 Jbeta primers. Source study methods: Counted up in a later analysis, unique TCR beta chains came to about 80 million, with around 9.9 million shared. Produced via immunoSEQ multiplex PCR; TCRdb's table is partial and in-frame only. The DNA was the basis for D and trimming; V, J and clone size are from that table. The data hold under 200,000 clones, with over 70% observed a single time. The chain couples TRBV5-1 to TRBJ2-2, with TRBD2 matching over 7 bases. This receptor was identified in a woman in her forties or fifties in good health and CMV-seropositive. The sequencing input was PBMCs. This CDR3 reads CASSLTSAHTGELFF. As DNA, the CDR3 is TGCGCCAGCAGCTTGACTAGCGCCCACACCGGGGAGCTGTTTTTT.